This TCR beta chain originates from a study of radiotherapy plus CTLA-4 blockade in lung cancer. Study at large: Objective response rate was roughly 19%; disease control rate, 31%.

General study results and limits: Early blood T cell clone dynamics reportedly forecast response best, with interferon-beta. TCR clones of tumor origin grew in blood after radiotherapy plus ipilimumab.

Ipilimumab-mediated CTLA-4 blockade plus focal radiation was given to patients having chemo-refractory metastatic non-small-cell lung cancer. Assay: immunoSEQ multiplex PCR; the TCRdb copy retains only in-frame clones and omits some. In the table there are 50,000 or so clones, roughly three quarters of which are singletons. CDR1 is KGHSH, CDR2 LQKENI, per germline. Trimming stripped 3 bases from V and 0 bases from J, with 23 bases between. The CDR3 is 20 amino acids. A word on this clone: Its antigen remains unidentified.

This chain joins TRBV18 and TRBJ1-4, with D possibly TRBD1 on 5 matching bases. The sequenced sample was peripheral blood, obtained from a patient treated with radiotherapy plus ipilimumab. The TCR was taken from a human donor with non-small cell lung cancer who had stable disease on radiotherapy plus ipilimumab. In DNA form, the CDR3 reads TGTGCCAGCTCACCCAGCTGGGCGGAGGGGAATAGTGCAACTAATGAAAAACTGTTTTTT. Residues: CASSPSWAEGNSATNEKLFF.